These 10 T cell receptor beta chains came from one sample sequenced in a study of immune evolution from preneoplasia to lung adenocarcinoma (dated by TCRdb to 2020 to 2022). The library was made by the immunoSEQ multiplex PCR assay. Imported from immuneACCESS, the table was reduced by TCRdb to in-frame sequences with V and J called. These copies leave out some clones; in studies compared against another copy, an unresolved V gene accounts for under half, and the cause of the remainder is not known. This sample has approximately 12,000 clones in its table, and more than 75% of those were observed once. 3.8% of the sample is in the top ten clones. Source material: FFPE tissue from an adenomatous hyperplasia lung lesion. Reading the label with the study, this specimen's cell subset or site is: atypical adenomatous hyperplasia (AAH), lung preneoplasia. The receptors were gathered from a person aged 50-70 years with lung adenocarcinoma.

This chain joins TRBV28 and TRBJ2-5; a possible D gene is TRBD1 (6 bases). The V end was cut by 6 bases, the J end by 5 bases, with 16 bases between. The CDR3 is made up of 14 amino acids. Germline values: CDR1 MDHEN, CDR2 SYDVKM. The CDR3 is CASRPQGFAETQYF. The CDR3 nucleotides read TGTGCCAGCAGACCACAGGGTTTTGCGGAGACCCAGTACTTC.

The gene calls are TRBV15 and TRBJ1-1, with TRBD1 identical over 7 bases. The V gene's germline CDR1 is LNHNV and CDR2 YYDKDF (reference sequence). V was pared by 2 bases and J by 5 bases, with 5 bases of the junction left unmatched. The CDR3 totals 14 residues. CDR3 residues: CATSRLTGRTEAFF. The DNA of the CDR3 is TGTGCCACCAGCAGACTGACAGGGAGGACTGAAGCTTTCTTT. The full variable domain, rest sourced from reference TRBV15 and TRBJ1-1, is DAMVIQNPRYQVTQFGKPVTLSCSQTLNHNVMYWYQQKSSQAPKLLFHYYDKDFNNEADTPDNFQSRRPNTSFCFLDIRSPGLGDTAMYLCATSRLTGRTEAFFGQGTRLTVV.

The V and J genes are TRBV7-6 and TRBJ2-7; 9 positions agree with TRBD1. The CDR3 totals 15 residues. Trimming removed 4 bases from V and 2 bases from J; junction bases left unmatched: 6. Germline assignment: CDR1 SGHVS and CDR2 FNYEAQ. CDR3 sequence: CASSSIQGATYEQYF. CDR3 in DNA: TGTGCCAGCAGCTCTATACAGGGGGCTACCTACGAGCAGTACTTC.

The J gene is TRBJ2-1, the V gene TRBV4-2; 11 nucleotides line up with TRBD2. CDR1 is LGHNA and CDR2 is YNFKEQ in the germline V gene. V lost 0 bases and J lost 8; bases outside the gene matches: 6. The CDR3 contains 16 residues. CDR3 sequence reads: CASSQEKLAGVDEQFF. DNA of the CDR3: TGTGCCAGCAGCCAAGAAAAACTAGCGGGAGTCGATGAGCAGTTCTTC.

This chain joins TRBV27 and TRBJ2-2, with 10 bases lining up with TRBD2. The CDR3 has 14 residues. Germline V gives CDR1 MNHEY, CDR2 SMNVEV (reference sequence). The junction had 4 bases not matched to a gene; V was cut back by 6 bases and J by 6 bases. For the CDR3, the DNA is TGTGCCAGCAGGACTAGCGGGTTCTCCGGGGAGCTGTTTTTT. This codes for CASRTSGFSGELFF.

This chain uses TRBV18 with TRBJ1-1; 7 nucleotides match TRBD1. J was trimmed by 4 bases and V by 3 bases; bases with no gene match: 2. CDR1 and CDR2 (germline): KGHSH, LQKENI. CDR3 length: 13 residues. As DNA, the CDR3 is TGTGCCAGCTCACCGGACAGGCGCACTGAAGCTTTCTTT. Protein: CASSPDRRTEAFF.

The rearrangement uses TRBV4-1 and TRBJ2-7, with 13 bases fitting TRBD2. The CDR3 is made up of 18 amino acids. CDR1 is MGHRA and CDR2 is YSYEKL in the germline V gene. The V gene end was trimmed by 5 bases and the J gene end by 4 bases; junction bases not matched to a gene: 14. The CDR3 loop reads CASSVGPGLAGAQYEQYF. In DNA form, the CDR3 reads TGCGCCAGCAGCGTAGGCCCCGGACTAGCGGGAGCCCAATACGAGCAGTACTTC.

This clone was observed a few times. The chain couples TRBV12-5 to TRBJ1-6, with D unresolved. Trimming left V 0 bases short and J 7 bases short, with 22 bases between. The CDR3 covers 19 residues. Germline V gives CDR1 LGHNT, CDR2 FRNRAP. CDR3 nucleotide sequence: TGTGCTAGTGGTTTGGTACGATCAGGTGATGGAGGACCAAATTCACCCCTCCACTTT. This gives the protein CASGLVRSGDGGPNSPLHF.

The V call is TRBV11-3, the J call TRBJ1-1; D is undetermined. V was pared by 5 bases and J by 0 bases, with 13 bases between. Per germline, CDR1 SGHNT and CDR2 YENEEA. The length of the CDR3 is 15 residues. This chain's CDR3 is CASSPEFTVNTEAFF. The CDR3 DNA reads TGTGCCAGCAGCCCCGAATTTACGGTGAACACTGAAGCTTTCTTT. Based on the CDR3 plus reference TRBV11-3 and TRBJ1-1, the full variable domain is EAGVVQSPRYKIIEKKQPVAFWCNPISGHNTLYWYLQNLGQGPELLIRYENEEAVDDSQLPKDRFSAERLKGVDSTLKIQPAELGDSAVYLCASSPEFTVNTEAFFGQGTRLTVV.

V usage is TRBV25-1 and J usage is TRBJ1-2; 8 nucleotides match TRBD1. CDR1 is MGHDK and CDR2 is SYGVNS in the germline V gene. V shed 4 bases and J 3 bases; nucleotides not matched to a gene: 4. The CDR3 sequence is 14 residues long. The CDR3 sequence is CASSASDRDYGYTF. The CDR3 region has the DNA TGTGCCAGCAGTGCATCGGACAGGGACTATGGCTACACCTTC.